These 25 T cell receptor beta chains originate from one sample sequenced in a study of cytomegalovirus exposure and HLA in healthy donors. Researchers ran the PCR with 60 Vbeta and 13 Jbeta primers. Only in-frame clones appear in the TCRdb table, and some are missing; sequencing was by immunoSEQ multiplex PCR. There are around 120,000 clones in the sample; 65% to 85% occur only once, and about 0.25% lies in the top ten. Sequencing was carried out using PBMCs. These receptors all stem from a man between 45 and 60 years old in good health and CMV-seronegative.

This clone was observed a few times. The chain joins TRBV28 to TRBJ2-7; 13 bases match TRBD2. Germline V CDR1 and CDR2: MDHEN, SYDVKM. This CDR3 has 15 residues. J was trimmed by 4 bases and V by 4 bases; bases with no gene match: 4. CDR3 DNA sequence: TGTGCCAGCAGTTCCTGGACTAGCGGGAGTTACGAGCAGTACTTC. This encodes CASSSWTSGSYEQYF.

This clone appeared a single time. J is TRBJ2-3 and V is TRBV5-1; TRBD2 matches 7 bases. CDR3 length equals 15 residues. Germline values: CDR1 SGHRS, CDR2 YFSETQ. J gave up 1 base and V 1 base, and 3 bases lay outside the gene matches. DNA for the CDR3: TGCGCCAGCAGCTTGTCGGGGGGTCGCACAGATACGCAGTATTTT. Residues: CASSLSGGRTDTQYF.

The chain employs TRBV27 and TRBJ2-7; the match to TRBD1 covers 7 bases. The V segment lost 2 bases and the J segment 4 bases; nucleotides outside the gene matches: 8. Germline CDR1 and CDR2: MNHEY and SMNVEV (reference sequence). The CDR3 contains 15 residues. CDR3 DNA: TGTGCCAGCAGTTTAAAATGGACAGGCTTTTACGAGCAGTACTTC. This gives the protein CASSLKWTGFYEQYF.

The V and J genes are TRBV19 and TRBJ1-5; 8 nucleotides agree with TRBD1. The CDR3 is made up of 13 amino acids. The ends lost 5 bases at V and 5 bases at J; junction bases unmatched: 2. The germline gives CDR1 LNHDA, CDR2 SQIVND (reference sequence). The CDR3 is CASSATGDQPQHF. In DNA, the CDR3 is TGTGCCAGTAGTGCGACAGGGGATCAGCCCCAGCATTTT.

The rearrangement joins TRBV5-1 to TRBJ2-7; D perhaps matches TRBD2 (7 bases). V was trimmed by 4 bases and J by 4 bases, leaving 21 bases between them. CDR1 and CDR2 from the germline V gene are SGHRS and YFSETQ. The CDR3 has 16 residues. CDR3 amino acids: CASSQEQGGLSYEQYF. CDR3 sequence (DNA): TGCGCCAGCAGCCAGGAACAGGGAGGGCTTTCGTACGAGCAGTACTTC.

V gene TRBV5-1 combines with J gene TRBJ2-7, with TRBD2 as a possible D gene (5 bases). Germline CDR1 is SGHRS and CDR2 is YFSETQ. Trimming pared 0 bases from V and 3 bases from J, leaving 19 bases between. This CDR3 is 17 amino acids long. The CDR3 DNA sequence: TGCGCCAGCAGCTTGGGGGCTAGTGGACTCGGGCACTACGAGCAGTACTTC. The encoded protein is CASSLGASGLGHYEQYF.

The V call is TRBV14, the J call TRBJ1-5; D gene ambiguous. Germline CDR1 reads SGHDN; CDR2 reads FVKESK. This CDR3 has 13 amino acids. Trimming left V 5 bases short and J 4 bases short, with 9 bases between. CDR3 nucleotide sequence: TGTGCCAGCAGCTCCGGACTGAATCAGCCCCAGCATTTT. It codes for CASSSGLNQPQHF.

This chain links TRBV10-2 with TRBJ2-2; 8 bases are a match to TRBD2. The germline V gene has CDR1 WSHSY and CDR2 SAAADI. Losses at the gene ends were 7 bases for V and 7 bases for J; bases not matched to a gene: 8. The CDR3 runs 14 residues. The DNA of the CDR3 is TGCGCCAGCACTACGGGGGGGGCGGTCGGGGAGCTGTTTTTT. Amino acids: CASTTGGAVGELFF.

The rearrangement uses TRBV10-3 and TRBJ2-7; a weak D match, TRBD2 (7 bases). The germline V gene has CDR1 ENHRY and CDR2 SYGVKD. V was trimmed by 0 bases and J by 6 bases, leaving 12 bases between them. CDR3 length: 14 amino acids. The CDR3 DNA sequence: TGTGCCATCAGTGAGTCGAGAGGGGGGGGCGAGCAGTACTTC. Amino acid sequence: CAISESRGGGEQYF.

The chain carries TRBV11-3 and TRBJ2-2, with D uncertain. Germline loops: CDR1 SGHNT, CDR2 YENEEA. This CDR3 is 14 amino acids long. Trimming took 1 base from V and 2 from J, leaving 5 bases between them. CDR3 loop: CASSLARNTGELFF. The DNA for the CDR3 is TGTGCCAGCAGCTTAGCCCGTAACACCGGGGAGCTGTTTTTT.

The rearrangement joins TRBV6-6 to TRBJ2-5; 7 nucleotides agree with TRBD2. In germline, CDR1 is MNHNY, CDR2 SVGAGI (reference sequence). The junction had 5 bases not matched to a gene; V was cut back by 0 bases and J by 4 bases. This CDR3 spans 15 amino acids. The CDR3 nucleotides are TGTGCCAGCAGTTACTCGGTACTAGCGAGAGAGACCCAGTACTTC. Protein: CASSYSVLARETQYF.

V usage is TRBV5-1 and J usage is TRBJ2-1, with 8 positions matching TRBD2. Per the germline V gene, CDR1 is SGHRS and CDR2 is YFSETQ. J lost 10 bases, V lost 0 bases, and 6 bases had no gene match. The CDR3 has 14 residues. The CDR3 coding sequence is TGCGCCAGCAGCTTGGCCGGGACTAGGGTCGAGCAGTTCTTC. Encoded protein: CASSLAGTRVEQFF. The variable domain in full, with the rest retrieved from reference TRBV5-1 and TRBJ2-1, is KAGVTQTPRYLIKTRGQQVTLSCSPISGHRSVSWYQQTPGQGLQFLFEYFSETQRNKGNFPGRFSGRQFSNSRSEMNVSTLELGDSALYLCASSLAGTRVEQFFGPGTRLTVL.

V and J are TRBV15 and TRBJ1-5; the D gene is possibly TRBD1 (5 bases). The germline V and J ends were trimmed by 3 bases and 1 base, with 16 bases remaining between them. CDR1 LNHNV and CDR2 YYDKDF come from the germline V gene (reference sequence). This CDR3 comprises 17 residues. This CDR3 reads CATSRRWGGDSNQPQHF. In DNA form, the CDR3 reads TGTGCCACCAGCAGGAGGTGGGGGGGAGACAGCAATCAGCCCCAGCATTTT.

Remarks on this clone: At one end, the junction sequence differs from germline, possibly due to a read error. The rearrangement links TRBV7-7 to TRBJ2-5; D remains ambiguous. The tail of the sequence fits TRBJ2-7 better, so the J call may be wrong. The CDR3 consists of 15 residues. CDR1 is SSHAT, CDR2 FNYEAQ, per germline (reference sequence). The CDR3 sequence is CASSPAEGLTYEQYF. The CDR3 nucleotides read TGTGCTAGCAGCCCGGCGGAAGGCCTGACTTACGAGCAGTACTTC.

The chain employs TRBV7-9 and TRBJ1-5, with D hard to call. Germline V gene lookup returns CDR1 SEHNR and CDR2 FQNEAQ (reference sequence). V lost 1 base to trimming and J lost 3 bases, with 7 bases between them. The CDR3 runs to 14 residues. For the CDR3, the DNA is TGTGCCAGCAGCTTAGATACGGTCAATCAGCCCCAGCATTTT. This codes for CASSLDTVNQPQHF.

CDR3 region: CASSLDPRDTEAFF. The CDR3 nucleotides are TGTGCCAGCAGCTTGGACCCCAGGGACACTGAAGCTTTCTTT. This chain uses TRBV5-4 with TRBJ1-1, with a possible D match to TRBD1 (5 bases). Trimming took off 0 bases at V and 3 bases at J, with 9 bases between the two ends. The CDR3 runs to 14 residues. The germline V gene has CDR1 SGHNT and CDR2 YYREEE (reference sequence).

CDR3 coding DNA: TGTGCCAGCAGGGGACAGGGTGGCTATGGCTACACCTTC. This sequence encodes CASRGQGGYGYTF. The genes are TRBV6-4 and TRBJ1-2, with 9 bases matching TRBD1. Germline CDR1 MRHNA, CDR2 SNTAGT. The CDR3 has 13 residues. Trimming at V came to 6 bases and at J to 4 bases, leaving 3 bases not matched to a gene.

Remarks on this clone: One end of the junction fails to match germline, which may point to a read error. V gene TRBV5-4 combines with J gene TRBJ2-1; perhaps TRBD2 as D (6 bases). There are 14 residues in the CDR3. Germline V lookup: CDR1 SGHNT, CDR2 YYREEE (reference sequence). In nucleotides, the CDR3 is TGTGCCAGCAGCTTGGGAGCGGGCTACGATGAGCAGTTCTTC. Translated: CASSLGAGYDEQFF. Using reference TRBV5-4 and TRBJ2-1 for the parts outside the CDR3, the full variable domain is ETGVTQSPTHLIKTRGQQVTLRCSSQSGHNTVSWYQQALGQGPQFIFQYYREEENGRGNFPPRFSGLQFPNYSSELNVNALELDDSALYLCASSLGAGYDEQFFGPGTRLTVL.

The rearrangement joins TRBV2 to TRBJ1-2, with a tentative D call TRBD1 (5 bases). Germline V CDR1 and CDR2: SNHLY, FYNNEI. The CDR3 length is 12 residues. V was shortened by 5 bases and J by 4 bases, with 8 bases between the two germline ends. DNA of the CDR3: TGTGCCAGCAGTCCAGGGCCCTATGGCTACACCTTC. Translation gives CASSPGPYGYTF.

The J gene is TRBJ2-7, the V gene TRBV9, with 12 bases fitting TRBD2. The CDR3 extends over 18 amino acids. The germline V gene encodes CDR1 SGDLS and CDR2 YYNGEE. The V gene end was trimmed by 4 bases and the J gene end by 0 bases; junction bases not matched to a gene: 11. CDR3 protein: CASSPWSGLAGVSYEQYF. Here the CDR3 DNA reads TGTGCCAGCAGCCCGTGGTCGGGACTAGCGGGCGTCTCCTACGAGCAGTACTTC.

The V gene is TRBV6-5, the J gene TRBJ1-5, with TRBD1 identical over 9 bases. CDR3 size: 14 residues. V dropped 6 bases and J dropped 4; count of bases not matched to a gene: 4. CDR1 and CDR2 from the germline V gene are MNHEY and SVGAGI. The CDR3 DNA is TGTGCCAGCAGAGGGACAGGGAAGAATCAGCCCCAGCATTTT. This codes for CASRGTGKNQPQHF.

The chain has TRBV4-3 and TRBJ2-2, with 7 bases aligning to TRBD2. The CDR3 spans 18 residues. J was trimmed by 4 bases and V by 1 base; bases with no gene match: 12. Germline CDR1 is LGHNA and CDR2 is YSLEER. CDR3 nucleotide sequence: TGCGCCAGCAGCCAAGGGAGGTTGCGGGAGTCGGGCACCGGGGAGCTGTTTTTT. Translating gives CASSQGRLRESGTGELFF.

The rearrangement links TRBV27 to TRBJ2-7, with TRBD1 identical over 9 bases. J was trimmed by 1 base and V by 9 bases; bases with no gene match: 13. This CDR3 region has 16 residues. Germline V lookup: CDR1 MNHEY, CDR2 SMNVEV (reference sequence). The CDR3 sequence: CASSLQPGTGSYEQYF. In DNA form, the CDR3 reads TGTGCCAGTAGTCTACAACCCGGGACAGGGTCCTACGAGCAGTACTTC.

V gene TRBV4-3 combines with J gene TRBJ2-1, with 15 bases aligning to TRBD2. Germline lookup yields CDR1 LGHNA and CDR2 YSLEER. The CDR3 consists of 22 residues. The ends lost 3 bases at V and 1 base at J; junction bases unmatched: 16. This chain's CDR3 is CASSQGRTGLAGGPGSYNEQFF. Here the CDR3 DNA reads TGCGCCAGCAGCCAGGGGAGAACCGGACTAGCGGGGGGGCCTGGGTCCTACAATGAGCAGTTCTTC.

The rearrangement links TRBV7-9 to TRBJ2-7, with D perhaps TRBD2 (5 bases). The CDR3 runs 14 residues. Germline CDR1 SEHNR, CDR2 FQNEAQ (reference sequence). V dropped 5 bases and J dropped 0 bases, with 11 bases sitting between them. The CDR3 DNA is TGTGCCAGCAGCCCCGGACTGTACTCCTACGAGCAGTACTTC. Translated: CASSPGLYSYEQYF. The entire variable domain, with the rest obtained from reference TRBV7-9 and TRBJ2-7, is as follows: DTGVSQNPRHKITKRGQNVTFRCDPISEHNRLYWYRQTLGQGPEFLTYFQNEAQLEKSRLLSDRFSAERPKGSFSTLEIQRTEQGDSAMYLCASSPGLYSYEQYFGPGTRLTVT.